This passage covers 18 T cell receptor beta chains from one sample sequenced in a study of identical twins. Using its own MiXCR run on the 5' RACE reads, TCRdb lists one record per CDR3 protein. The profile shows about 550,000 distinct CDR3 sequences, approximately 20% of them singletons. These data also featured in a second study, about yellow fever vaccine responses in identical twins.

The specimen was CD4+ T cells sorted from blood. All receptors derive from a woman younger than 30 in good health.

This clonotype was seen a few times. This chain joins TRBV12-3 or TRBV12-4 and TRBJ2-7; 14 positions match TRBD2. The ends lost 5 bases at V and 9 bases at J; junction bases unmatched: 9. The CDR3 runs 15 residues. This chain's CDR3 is CASSLETSGRVGQYF. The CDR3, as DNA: TGTGCCAGCAGTCTCGAGACTAGCGGGAGGGTCGGGCAGTACTTC.

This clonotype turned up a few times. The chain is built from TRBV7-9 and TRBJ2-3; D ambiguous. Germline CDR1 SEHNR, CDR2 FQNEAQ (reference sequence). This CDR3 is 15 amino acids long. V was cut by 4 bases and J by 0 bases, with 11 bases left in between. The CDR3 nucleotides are TGTGCCAGCAGCTCACACGGTGGGAGCACAGATACGCAGTATTTT. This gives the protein CASSSHGGSTDTQYF.

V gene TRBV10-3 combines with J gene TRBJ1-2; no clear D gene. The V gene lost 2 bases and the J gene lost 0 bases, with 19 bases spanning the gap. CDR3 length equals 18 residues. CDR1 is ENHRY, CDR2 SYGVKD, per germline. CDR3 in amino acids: CAISELNRGGRTNYGYTF. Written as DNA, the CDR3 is TGTGCCATCAGTGAGCTTAACAGAGGCGGGCGGACTAACTATGGCTACACCTTC.

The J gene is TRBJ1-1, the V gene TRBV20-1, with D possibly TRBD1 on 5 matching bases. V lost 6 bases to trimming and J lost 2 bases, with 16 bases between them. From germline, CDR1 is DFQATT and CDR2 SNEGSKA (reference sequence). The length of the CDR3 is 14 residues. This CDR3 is CSAGGGLTNTEAFF. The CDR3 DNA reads TGCAGTGCGGGGGGGGGACTGACCAACACTGAAGCTTTCTTT.

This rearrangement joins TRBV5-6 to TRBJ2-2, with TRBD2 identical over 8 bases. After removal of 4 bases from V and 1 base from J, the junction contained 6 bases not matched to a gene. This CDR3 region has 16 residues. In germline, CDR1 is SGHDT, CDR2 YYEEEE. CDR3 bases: TGTGCCAGCAGCAGAACCGGGACTAGGAACACCGGGGAGCTGTTTTTT. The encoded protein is CASSRTGTRNTGELFF.

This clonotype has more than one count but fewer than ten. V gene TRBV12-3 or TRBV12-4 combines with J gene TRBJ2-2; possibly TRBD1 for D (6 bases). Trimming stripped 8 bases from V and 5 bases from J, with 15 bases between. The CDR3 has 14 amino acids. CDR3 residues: CASGTSGWTGELFF. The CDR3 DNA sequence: TGTGCCAGCGGGACATCGGGATGGACCGGGGAGCTGTTTTTT.

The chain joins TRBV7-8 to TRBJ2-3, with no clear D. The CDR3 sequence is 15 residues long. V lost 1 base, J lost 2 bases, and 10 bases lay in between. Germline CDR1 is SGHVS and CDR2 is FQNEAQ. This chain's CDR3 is CASSLDESLTDTQYF. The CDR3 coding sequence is TGTGCCAGCAGCTTAGACGAATCGCTCACAGATACGCAGTATTTT.

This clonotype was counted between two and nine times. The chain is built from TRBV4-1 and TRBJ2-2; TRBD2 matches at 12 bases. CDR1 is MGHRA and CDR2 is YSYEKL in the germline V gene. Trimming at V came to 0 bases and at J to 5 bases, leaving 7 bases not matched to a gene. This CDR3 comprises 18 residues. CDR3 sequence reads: CASSQEGGLAGGTGELFF. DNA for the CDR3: TGCGCCAGCAGCCAAGAAGGCGGGCTAGCGGGGGGGACCGGGGAGCTGTTTTTT.

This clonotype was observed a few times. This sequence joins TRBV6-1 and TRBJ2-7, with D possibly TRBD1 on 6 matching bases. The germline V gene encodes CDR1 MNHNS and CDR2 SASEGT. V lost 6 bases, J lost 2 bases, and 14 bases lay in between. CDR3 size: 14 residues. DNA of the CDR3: TGTGCCAGCAGGGACACAGGGTACGCCTACGAGCAGTACGTC. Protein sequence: CASRDTGYAYEQYV.

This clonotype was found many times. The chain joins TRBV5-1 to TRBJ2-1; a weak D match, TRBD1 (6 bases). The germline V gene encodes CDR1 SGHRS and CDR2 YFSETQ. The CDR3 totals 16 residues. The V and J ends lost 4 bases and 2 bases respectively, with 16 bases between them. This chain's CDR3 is CASSLRSQGTYNEQFF. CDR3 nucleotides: TGCGCCAGCAGCCTAAGGTCCCAGGGGACCTACAATGAGCAGTTCTTC. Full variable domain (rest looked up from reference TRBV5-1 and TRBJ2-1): KAGVTQTPRYLIKTRGQQVTLSCSPISGHRSVSWYQQTPGQGLQFLFEYFSETQRNKGNFPGRFSGRQFSNSRSEMNVSTLELGDSALYLCASSLRSQGTYNEQFFGPGTRLTVL.

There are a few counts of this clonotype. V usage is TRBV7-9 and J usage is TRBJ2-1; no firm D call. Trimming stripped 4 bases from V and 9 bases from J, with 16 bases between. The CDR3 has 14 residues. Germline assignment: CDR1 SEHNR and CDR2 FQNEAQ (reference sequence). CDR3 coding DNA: TGTGCCAGCAGCTCCCTCTTATTCCGGACTGAGCAGTTCTTC. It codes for CASSSLLFRTEQFF.

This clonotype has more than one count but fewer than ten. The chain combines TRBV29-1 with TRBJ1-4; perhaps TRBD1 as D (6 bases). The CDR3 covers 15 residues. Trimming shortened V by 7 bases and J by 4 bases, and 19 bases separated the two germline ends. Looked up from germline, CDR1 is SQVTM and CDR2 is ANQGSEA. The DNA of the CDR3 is TGCAGCGCCGGGGGGGGAACAGGGCGTAATGAAAAACTGTTTTTT. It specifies CSAGGGTGRNEKLFF.

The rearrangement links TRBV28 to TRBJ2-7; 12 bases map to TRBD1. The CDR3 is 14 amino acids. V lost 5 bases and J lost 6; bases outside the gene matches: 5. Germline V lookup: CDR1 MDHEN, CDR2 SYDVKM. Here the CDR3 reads CASSGTGGKREQYF. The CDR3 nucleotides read TGTGCCAGCAGTGGGACAGGGGGCAAGCGCGAGCAGTACTTC.

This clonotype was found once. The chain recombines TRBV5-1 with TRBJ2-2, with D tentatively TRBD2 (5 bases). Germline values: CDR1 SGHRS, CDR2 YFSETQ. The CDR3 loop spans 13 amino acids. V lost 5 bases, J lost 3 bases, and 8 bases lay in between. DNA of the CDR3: TGCGCCAGCAGAGCGGTGGACACCGGGGAGCTGTTTTTT. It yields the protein CASRAVDTGELFF.

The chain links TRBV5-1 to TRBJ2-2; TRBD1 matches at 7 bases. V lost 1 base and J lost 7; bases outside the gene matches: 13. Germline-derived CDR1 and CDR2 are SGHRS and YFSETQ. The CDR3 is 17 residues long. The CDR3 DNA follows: TGCGCCAGCAGCTTGCAGTGGGGCAGGGGGACAGTCGGGGAGCTGTTTTTT. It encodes CASSLQWGRGTVGELFF.

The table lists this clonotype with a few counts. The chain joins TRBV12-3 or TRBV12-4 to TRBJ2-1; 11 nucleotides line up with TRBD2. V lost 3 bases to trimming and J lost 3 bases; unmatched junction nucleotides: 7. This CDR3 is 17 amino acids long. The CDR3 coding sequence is TGTGCCAGCAGTTTGCCGACTAGCGGGATTTACTACAATGAGCAGTTCTTC. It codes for CASSLPTSGIYYNEQFF.

CDR3 protein: CTTKRSGPYNEQFF. The CDR3 DNA is TGCACGACCAAGCGGAGCGGGCCGTACAATGAGCAGTTCTTC. The rearrangement uses TRBV20-1 and TRBJ2-1; TRBD2 is a possible D gene (6 bases). CDR3 length: 14 residues. Looked up from germline, CDR1 is DFQATT and CDR2 is SNEGSKA (reference sequence).

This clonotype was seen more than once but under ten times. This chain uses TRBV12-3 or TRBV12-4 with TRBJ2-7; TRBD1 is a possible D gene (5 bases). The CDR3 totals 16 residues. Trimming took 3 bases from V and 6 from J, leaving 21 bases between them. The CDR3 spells CASSFRAPDTVGEQYF. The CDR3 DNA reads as TGTGCCAGCAGTTTCAGGGCCCCGGACACTGTGGGCGAGCAGTACTTC.